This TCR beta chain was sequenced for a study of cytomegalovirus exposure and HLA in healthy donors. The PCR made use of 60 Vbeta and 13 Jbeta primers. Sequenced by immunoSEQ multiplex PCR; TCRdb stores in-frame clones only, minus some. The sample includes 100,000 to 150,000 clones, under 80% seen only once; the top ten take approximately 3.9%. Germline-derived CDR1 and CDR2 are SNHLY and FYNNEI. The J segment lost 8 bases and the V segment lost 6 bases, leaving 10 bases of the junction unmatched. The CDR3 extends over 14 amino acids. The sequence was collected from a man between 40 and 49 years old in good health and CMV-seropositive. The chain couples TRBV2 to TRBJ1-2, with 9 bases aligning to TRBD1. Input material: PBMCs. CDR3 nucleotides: TGTGCCAGCAGGGAGGGACAGGGTCGAGGAGGCTACACCTTC. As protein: CASREGQGRGGYTF.